The entry that follows covers one T cell receptor (beta chain) sequence. Its antigen has not been determined. There are no base qualities to consult, and no much larger clone falls within one base. Sample time point, as interpreted from the label and publication: baseline before first vaccination. Interpreted using the paper, the treatment or condition label stands for: meningococcal conjugate vaccine given as trial control. The vaccinee samples were drawn from two UK trials, COV001 and COV002, one of which was a single-blind randomized controlled phase 2/3 trial testing AZD1222 (ChAdOx1 nCoV-19) in healthy adults. Trial participant PBMC samples were collected at day 0 and day 28 after the second dose for TCRbeta chain sequencing. CDR1 and CDR2 are read off the germline V gene as MGHRA and YSYEKL. Counted from cysteine to phenylalanine, this CDR3 has 17 amino acids. Left in the record is the CDR3 DNA by itself, 51 bases read in frame from the first base. Germline trimming amounts to 0 bases on V and 2 bases on J, with 8 as the count of junction bases outside the gene matches.

The CDR3 regions of human TCRbeta chains were analyzed by immunosequencing. Per the original workflow: TCRs in the repertoires were matched against a reference library of SARS-CoV-2-specific TCRs that had been generated with the MIRA antigen-specificity platform. Breadth meant the fraction of unique TCRs that were SARS-CoV-2-associated, whereas depth meant the fraction of total T cells that were SARS-CoV-2-associated. Using the MIRA data, every spike-specific TCR was mapped to the spike region that the TCR reacted to and assigned to either a CD4 or a CD8 class. Log10-transformed breadth and depth values were compared by one-way ANOVA with Sidak's multiple comparisons tests. What TCRdb holds here is the immuneACCESS table cut down to in-frame rearrangements. Part of the clones is not present; checked against another copy, under half of the missing clones reflect an unresolved V gene, and the others are unexplained. D and trimming were read from the DNA, whereas the V and J calls and clone size are those reported in that table. The table for this sample lists 50,000 to 85,000 clones; approximately 79% of them were counted only once. The ten largest clones capture around 25% of the sample.

This entry comes from a study of T cell responses to AZD1222 COVID-19 vaccine (dated by TCRdb to 2020 to 2023). A note on the overall study: A total of 233 trial participants underwent TCR sequencing, of whom roughly 210 had received two doses of AZD1222 and around 25 had received two doses of the MenACWY control vaccine. Trial participants were enrolled into age subgroups of 18-55, 56-69 and 70-plus years, which contained about 150, 27 and 61 TCR-sequenced participants, respectively.

The full study reports these points: After two AZD1222 doses, both the breadth and the depth of spike-specific TCRs were significantly higher than at day 0 and than in MenACWY recipients. Epitopes outside the regions mutated in the B.1.351 and B.1.1.7 variants were reportedly recognized by nearly half of the unique spike-specific TCRs. Conclusions about previously exposed vaccinees are limited, since just 6 or 7 AZD1222 recipients were seropositive for SARS-CoV-2 at baseline. In the small 56-69-year group, the increase in depth fell short of significance, most likely because of low power. Because no day 14 peak-response samples were available, the repertoires could be characterized only after the peak T cell response. Most participants were white British and females outnumbered males, and the authors suggested that clonal diversity may have been underestimated. The vaccine-associated CD4 TCRs covered the entire spike protein, and the dominant responses fell in regions 160-218 and 743-854.

This TCR came from an adult in good health. Sample: peripheral blood, taken on day 0 of MenACWY control vaccination. The rearrangement combines TRBV4-1 with TRBJ2-7; 9 bases in the junction line up with TRBD2. The CDR3: CASSQEHGIAGAYEQYF. The DNA reads as follows: TGCGCCAGCAGCCAAGAGCATGGCATAGCGGGGGCCTACGAGCAGTACTTC.